The subject of this entry is one T cell receptor (beta chain). CDR1 and CDR2 from the germline V gene are SGHTA and FQGTGA. V lost 5 bases and J lost 5, with 18 bases in between. CDR3 length equals 16 residues. The data belong to a study of control samples from healthy donors and cancer patients. Method: immunoSEQ multiplex PCR; TCRdb's copy keeps in-frame clones and lacks some. The sample carries 150,000 or so clones, 88% recorded once. This sequence was found in a young man in good health. Sequences were obtained from blood. The chain recombines TRBV7-3 with TRBJ2-2, with D possibly TRBD1 on 6 matching bases. The CDR3 loop is CASSPGTQTTTGELFF. The CDR3 DNA reads as TGTGCCAGCAGCCCCGGGACACAGACGACGACCGGGGAGCTGTTTTTT.